This section outlines one T cell receptor beta chain sequence together with its context. This clonotype appeared many times. What antigen it recognizes has not been identified. No much larger clone exists at a distance of one base, and base qualities are not known. The data are from a study of human T cells and chemical hapten exposure (dated by TCRdb to about 2021). Study-level background: For sensitization, 2% DPC in acetone was applied to a 2 cm by 2 cm area of upper inner arm skin. Throughout the study period of roughly five months, patients also received therapeutic DPC doses to the scalp every week. Patch testing on the upper back used Finn chambers containing 0.01% DPC, with scoring done after 6 days according to International Contact Dermatitis Research Group standards. The patient cohort, mostly female, included alopecia areata with under or over 50% scalp involvement, alopecia totalis and alopecia universalis. Libraries were combined into a pool for sequencing, and differences in TCR yield between samples came mainly from small differences in library volumes within the pool. Peripheral blood TCR repertoire changes were tracked in vivo in alopecia patients during primary and secondary sensitization to the hapten diphenylcyclopropenone (DPC). Patient blood was sampled pre-sensitization (week 0) and at 2, 6 and about 24 weeks after DPC sensitization. For TCR sequencing, blood came from about 28 alopecia patients at anywhere from one to four time points (pre-sensitization, 2, 6 and 24 weeks). The research as a whole found: No change with DPC sensitization was found in the number of TCRs above 1 in 1000 frequency, and no evidence of global repertoire structure alterations was found. Alopecia, a presumed autoimmune disease, was present in all patients, so the immune response of the patients might differ from that of healthy individuals. Compared with pre-sensitization or healthy control sets, expanded TCRs formed significantly more large CDR3 similarity clusters, which is consistent with antigen-driven responses. After repeated subsampling, the strength of the expansion versus patch-test correlation and the threshold at which it became significant changed. A positive correlation was found between the number of PT1 expanded TCRs and patch test score, with significance reached at thresholds 8, 16 and 32 but not 4.

Library preparation used RACE. Sequencing instrument: NextSeq 500. During library preparation, unique molecular identifiers were attached to individual cDNA molecules so that TCRs could be counted quantitatively and reproducibly. Each blood RNA sample was used to sequence both TCR alpha and TCR beta chains. The paper's processing steps were these. Samples had a median of roughly 100,000 TCRs, with a range from 23,224 to 690,600. The Decombinator software suite was used to annotate V, J and CDR3 in the TCR reads. For PS versus PT1 abundance plots, all samples were subsampled to the same number of TCRs (28,000). Expanded TCRs were defined as absent before sensitization and observed at least eight times at the 2-week time point. Using fastp at Q25 and MiXCR, TCRdb reprocessed the public reads and kept productive beta chains. CDR3 protein duplicates are merged, each entry listing the most common genes and DNA. These V and J calls rely on TCRdb rather than the paper's analysis. The sample table contains around 380,000 distinct CDR3 sequences; only one count was recorded for roughly 4.8% of them. The ten largest clones take up around 2% of the sample.

Per the publication, the time point label means: patch test 1, 2 weeks after DPC sensitization. The label giving this sample's treatment or condition can be read as: therapeutic diphenylcyclopropenone sensitization with weekly scalp DPC. At every patch-test visit, the blood draw took place before the patch test was put on. Eligible patients were aged 18 to 70, diagnosed with alopecia, deemed suitable for DPC therapy, and excluded if pregnant. Total RNA was extracted from unfractionated whole blood collected in Tempus Blood RNA tubes. V gives up 7 bases and J gives up 3 bases, and the segment between their germline ends measures 19 bases. The CDR3 covers 15 residues, taking in both the cysteine and the phenylalanine. The only DNA kept is the CDR3, 45 bases in frame from the first base. Based on the germline V gene (reference sequence), the CDR1 and CDR2 sequences are MNHNY and SVGAGI.

The chain joins TRBV6-6 to TRBJ2-7; the D region possibly corresponds to TRBD2 (6 bases align). This material consisted of whole blood, taken in connection with sensitization to the hapten diphenylcyclopropenone (DPC). This clonotype originated in a woman aged 45-65 years with alopecia areata. Some clones in this sample may be carry-over from other donors' samples. The nucleotides read TGTGCCAGCACGCGGGCAGGAGCGGGTGTCTACGAGCAGTACTTC. Its protein reads: CASTRAGAGVYEQYF.